The 22 T cell receptor beta chains below were found in one sample sequenced in a study of PD-1 blockade in classical Hodgkin lymphoma. Sequencing used immunoSEQ multiplex PCR; TCRdb keeps in-frame clones, though not all of them. Among 100,000 or so clones, more than 70% were seen once, and the ten largest hold roughly 20%. As for time point: cycle 4 day 1 (C4D1), after 5 to 7 weeks of nivolumab. Every patient relapsed after autologous stem cell transplantation, and brentuximab vedotin exposure varied. The sample was peripheral blood mononuclear cells (PBMCs), taken before the fourth cycle of nivolumab. All receptors come from a human donor with classical Hodgkin lymphoma.

V is TRBV28 and J is TRBJ1-3; D gene uncertain. The CDR3 length is 11 residues. V was clipped by 9 bases and J by 8 bases, with 11 bases between them. Germline assignment: CDR1 MDHEN and CDR2 SYDVKM. The CDR3 DNA reads TGTGCCAGTACTTCTAGGGACACCATATATTTT. Protein sequence: CASTSRDTIYF.

V and J are TRBV6-5 and TRBJ2-7; 10 nucleotides agree with TRBD1. The trim removed 6 bases at V and 9 bases at J, leaving 8 bases unmatched. The CDR3 is 13 amino acids. Germline V gene data show CDR1 as MNHEY and CDR2 as SVGAGI. The DNA for the CDR3 is TGTGCCAGCAGAGCCGGGACAGGGGCATGGCAGTACTTC. Translated, it gives CASRAGTGAWQYF.

The V gene is TRBV5-4, the J gene TRBJ2-1; 11 bases fit TRBD2. With V trimmed by 4 bases and J by 2 bases, 5 bases remained unmatched. Germline CDR1 is SGHNT and CDR2 is YYREEE (reference sequence). This CDR3 spans 16 amino acids. The CDR3 sequence is CASSPRLAGTYNEQFF. CDR3 in DNA: TGTGCCAGCAGCCCGCGACTAGCGGGAACCTACAATGAGCAGTTCTTC.

The V call is TRBV10-2, the J call TRBJ2-5; 10 bases line up with TRBD2. Germline loops: CDR1 WSHSY, CDR2 SAAADI. V shed 4 bases and J 4 bases; nucleotides not matched to a gene: 18. The CDR3 loop spans 19 amino acids. The chain's CDR3 is CASSGTTSGRARQRETQYF. Written as DNA, the CDR3 is TGCGCCAGCAGTGGAACGACGAGCGGGAGGGCCCGGCAAAGAGAGACCCAGTACTTC.

This chain joins TRBV6-1 and TRBJ2-7, with TRBD2 identical over 7 bases. Germline assignment: CDR1 MNHNS and CDR2 SASEGT. The CDR3 extends over 12 amino acids. The trim removed 8 bases at V and 0 bases at J, leaving 1 base unmatched. In DNA, the CDR3 is TGTGCCAGCGGGACTAACTCCTACGAGCAGTACTTC. Protein sequence: CASGTNSYEQYF.

The chain joins TRBV30 to TRBJ1-4, with D perhaps matching TRBD1 (5 bases). This CDR3 spans 15 amino acids. Trimming left V 5 bases short and J 0 bases short, with 13 bases between. Per germline, CDR1 GTSNPN and CDR2 SVGIG (reference sequence). CDR3 residues: CAWGTGTATNEKLFF. The CDR3 DNA reads TGTGCCTGGGGCACGGGGACGGCAACTAATGAAAAACTGTTTTTT.

This clone was seen a handful of times. The rearrangement uses TRBV30 and TRBJ1-2; a weak D match, TRBD1 (5 bases). The CDR3 runs to 11 residues. Between the trimmed V and J ends, which lost 7 bases and 4 bases, there was a span of 10 bases. The V gene's germline CDR1 is GTSNPN and CDR2 SVGIG (reference sequence). The CDR3 reads CAFGTVYGYTF. The CDR3 DNA reads as TGTGCCTTTGGGACGGTCTATGGCTACACCTTC.

There are a few counts of this clone. This chain links TRBV19 with TRBJ2-7; TRBD1 might be the D (5 bases). From germline, CDR1 is LNHDA and CDR2 SQIVND (reference sequence). The CDR3 extends over 14 amino acids. V lost 3 bases, J lost 4 bases, and 13 bases lay in between. The CDR3 coding sequence is TGTGCCAGTAGTATGGACCTTAGGGGTTACGAGCAGTACTTC. Its translation: CASSMDLRGYEQYF.

The chain has TRBV13 and TRBJ2-1; 9 nucleotides agree with TRBD2. CDR1 is PRHDT and CDR2 is FYEKMQ in the germline V gene (reference sequence). The length of the CDR3 is 15 residues. The trim removed 0 bases at V and 8 bases at J, leaving 5 bases unmatched. The CDR3: CASSLGLAGRDEQFF. In DNA, the CDR3 is TGTGCCAGCAGCTTAGGTCTAGCGGGAAGGGATGAGCAGTTCTTC.

The V gene is TRBV2, the J gene TRBJ2-1; 11 nucleotides line up with TRBD2. CDR1 and CDR2 (germline): SNHLY, FYNNEI. V was pared by 4 bases and J by 6 bases, with 2 bases of the junction left unmatched. CDR3 length equals 14 residues. The CDR3 spells CASSGLAGPNEQFF. The CDR3 nucleotides read TGTGCCAGCAGTGGACTAGCGGGACCCAATGAGCAGTTCTTC.

The V gene is TRBV6-5, the J gene TRBJ2-1; no clear D gene. In germline, CDR1 is MNHEY, CDR2 SVGAGI. V was cut by 2 bases and J by 6 bases, with 11 bases left in between. The CDR3 runs to 14 residues. CDR3 loop: CASSYRLTSNEQFF. The CDR3 coding sequence is TGTGCCAGCAGTTACAGACTCACTTCCAATGAGCAGTTCTTC.

The V call is TRBV6-5, the J call TRBJ2-3; 13 positions agree with TRBD2. The trim removed 4 bases at V and 2 bases at J, leaving 3 bases unmatched. The germline V gene encodes CDR1 MNHEY and CDR2 SVGAGI. This CDR3 has 16 residues. CDR3: CASSFGTSGNTDTQYF. The CDR3 nucleotides are TGTGCCAGCAGTTTCGGGACTAGCGGGAACACAGATACGCAGTATTTT.

This clone has just one count. The chain is built from TRBV7-2 and TRBJ2-7; 7 bases match TRBD1. Germline values: CDR1 SGHTA, CDR2 FQGNSA. The ends lost 1 base at V and 3 bases at J; junction bases unmatched: 9. CDR3 length: 16 residues. The CDR3 here is CASSLGPRGTDYEQYF. CDR3 in DNA: TGTGCCAGCAGCTTAGGCCCAAGGGGGACAGACTACGAGCAGTACTTC.

The rearrangement links TRBV4-1 to TRBJ2-7, with a tentative D call TRBD1 (6 bases). Germline V gives CDR1 MGHRA, CDR2 YSYEKL. The CDR3 sequence is 14 residues long. V lost 1 base, J lost 3 bases, and 10 bases lay in between. This chain's CDR3 is CASSQVQGFYEQYF. Here the CDR3 DNA reads TGCGCCAGCAGCCAAGTCCAGGGGTTCTACGAGCAGTACTTC.

The rearrangement uses TRBV5-1 and TRBJ2-2; 7 positions match TRBD1. Germline CDR1 SGHRS, CDR2 YFSETQ. The CDR3 loop spans 16 amino acids. Trimming removed 5 bases from V and 0 bases from J; junction bases left unmatched: 7. CDR3: CASSLTGATNTGELFF. DNA of the CDR3: TGCGCCAGCAGTTTAACAGGGGCGACGAACACCGGGGAGCTGTTTTTT.

The chain couples TRBV28 to TRBJ2-1; D could derive from TRBD1 or TRBD2 (5 bases each). Germline-derived CDR1 and CDR2 are MDHEN and SYDVKM. The CDR3 covers 15 residues. Trimming shortened V by 5 bases and J by 5 bases, and 16 bases separated the two germline ends. This CDR3 is CASSGWGMGNNEQFF. CDR3 DNA sequence: TGTGCCAGCAGTGGTTGGGGGATGGGGAACAATGAGCAGTTCTTC.

The chain uses TRBV5-1 and TRBJ2-3; 8 nucleotides agree with TRBD1. The CDR3 has 16 amino acids. Trimming at V came to 4 bases and at J to 0 bases, leaving 7 bases not matched to a gene. Germline loops: CDR1 SGHRS, CDR2 YFSETQ. The CDR3 DNA reads TGCGCCAGCAGCCCGCGGACAGGGCAAAGCACAGATACGCAGTATTTT. This gives the protein CASSPRTGQSTDTQYF.

The chain joins TRBV27 to TRBJ2-2, with D perhaps matching TRBD2 (5 bases). Germline lookup yields CDR1 MNHEY and CDR2 SMNVEV (reference sequence). Trimming pared 1 base from V and 0 bases from J, leaving 15 bases between. This CDR3 is built from 18 residues. CDR3: CASSLLVARAANTGELFF. In DNA form, the CDR3 reads TGTGCCAGCAGTTTATTGGTGGCGCGGGCAGCGAACACCGGGGAGCTGTTTTTT.

This chain links TRBV28 with TRBJ1-1; no clear D. Germline CDR1 and CDR2: MDHEN and SYDVKM. The V and J ends lost 3 bases and 4 bases respectively, with 12 bases between them. The CDR3 extends over 14 amino acids. The CDR3, as DNA: TGTGCCAGCAGTTTCGCAGGAGGAGGCACTGAAGCTTTCTTT. Protein sequence: CASSFAGGGTEAFF. Drawing the rest from reference TRBV28 and TRBJ1-1, the complete variable domain is DVKVTQSSRYLVKRTGEKVFLECVQDMDHENMFWYRQDPGLGLRLIYFSYDVKMKEKGDIPEGYSVSREKKERFSLILESASTNQTSMYLCASSFAGGGTEAFFGQGTRLTVV.

The V gene is TRBV18, the J gene TRBJ2-7, with 15 bases matching TRBD2. The germline CDR1 and CDR2 sequences are KGHSH and LQKENI. The length of the CDR3 is 16 residues. Unmatched junction bases numbered 6, after V lost 3 bases and J lost 6 bases. The CDR3 reads CASSPEPGLAGGEQYF. For the CDR3, the DNA is TGTGCCAGCTCACCCGAACCGGGACTAGCGGGAGGCGAGCAGTACTTC.

CDR3: CASSQGITRGADTQYF. The CDR3 DNA reads as TGTGCCAGCAGCCAAGGCATTACTAGGGGGGCAGATACGCAGTATTTT. V usage is TRBV4-2 and J usage is TRBJ2-3; D may match TRBD1 or TRBD2 (6 bases each). Trimming stripped 1 base from V and 4 bases from J, with 15 bases between. The CDR3 is 16 residues long. CDR1 is LGHNA, CDR2 YNFKEQ, per germline.

The chain links TRBV29-1 to TRBJ2-1; a possible D gene is TRBD2 (5 bases). From germline, CDR1 is SQVTM and CDR2 ANQGSEA. CDR3 length: 14 residues. Trimming removed 1 base at V and 0 bases at J, with 7 bases between. The CDR3 region has the DNA TGCAGCGTTGAAGTAGCGAGCTCCTACAATGAGCAGTTCTTC. Protein: CSVEVASSYNEQFF.